The clone carrying this T cell receptor (beta chain) was detected a few times. Its antigen is currently unknown. CDR1 and CDR2 (germline): SGHNT, YYREEE (reference sequence). With 4 bases removed from V and 1 base from J, the gap between germline ends came to 11 bases. CDR3 length: 14 amino acids. These data originate in a study of beta chain features in type 1 diabetes. The authors reverse transcribed all of the isolated RNA, so sequencing captured expressed TCRB transcripts. TCRdb's copy holds only in-frame clones and misses some; the assay was immunoSEQ multiplex PCR. The sample lists about 340,000 clones; about a tenth were seen once. Study-wide findings and caveats: Junctions at VDJ sites from type 1 diabetes patients had fewer insertions and more deletions. Shortening of TCRB CDR3s, moderate but significant, appeared in all four CD4+ subsets of Type 1 diabetes patients. These data did not resolve whether HLA type affects TCRB rearrangement.

The chain uses TRBV5-4 and TRBJ1-2; perhaps TRBD1 as D (5 bases). Sequenced: central memory CD4+ T cells from blood. The source is a young man with type 1 diabetes. Here the CDR3 reads CASSLQQVNYGYTF. The CDR3, as DNA: TGTGCCAGCAGCCTTCAACAGGTTAACTATGGCTACACCTTC.